The 19 T cell receptor beta chains below were found in one sample sequenced in a study of T cells after yellow fever vaccination. TCRdb re-analysed the 5' RACE reads in MiXCR, keeping a single row per CDR3 protein. The sample contains around 320,000 distinct CDR3 sequences, around 11% of which appear only once. Material: CD4+ T cells sorted from PBMCs, obtained 45 days after the yellow fever booster vaccination. The receptors were gathered from a man aged 18 to 29 who received the YFV17D yellow fever vaccine.

In this sample, this clonotype turned up a few times. This chain connects TRBV4-1 to TRBJ1-2; D is possibly TRBD1 (5 bases). In germline, CDR1 is MGHRA, CDR2 YSYEKL. There are 14 residues in the CDR3. Trimming cost V 1 base and J 7 bases, with 13 bases left between them. The CDR3 sequence is CASSQGGPVGGYTF. As DNA, the CDR3 is TGCGCCAGCAGCCAAGGGGGCCCCGTAGGTGGCTACACCTTC.

This clonotype was seen repeatedly, ten times or more. This chain connects TRBV7-2 to TRBJ2-1, with D perhaps TRBD2 (5 bases). CDR3 length: 14 amino acids. V gave up 5 bases and J gave up 7 bases, with 15 bases separating them. Germline CDR1 reads SGHTA; CDR2 reads FQGNSA. This CDR3 reads CASSRGGTRNEQFF. In DNA, the CDR3 is TGTGCCAGCAGCCGCGGAGGTACCCGAAATGAGCAGTTCTTC.

This clonotype was seen repeatedly, ten times or more. Germline and junction disagree at one end, which may indicate a read error. In nucleotides, the CDR3 is TGTGCCAGCAGCCTTACATCCTCTAATTCACCCCTCCACTTT. It yields the protein CASSLTSSNSPLHF. The chain carries TRBV3-1 and TRBJ1-6, with D unresolved. The CDR3 runs to 14 residues. Germline V gene sequence: CDR1 LGHDT, CDR2 YNNKEL (reference sequence). The variable domain in full, completed from reference TRBV3-1 and TRBJ1-6, reads DTAVSQTPKYLVTQMGNDKSIKCEQNLGHDTMYWYKQDSKKFLKIMFSYNNKELIINETVPNRFSPKSPDKAHLNLHINSLELGDSAVYFCASSLTSSNSPLHFGNGTRLTVT.

The chain is built from TRBV18 and TRBJ1-5, with D unclear. The CDR3 consists of 14 residues. Germline CDR1 is KGHSH and CDR2 is LQKENI. The V end was cut by 3 bases, the J end by 7 bases, with 13 bases between. The CDR3, as DNA: TGTGCCAGCTCACCTCTCCGAGGGAACCAGCCCCAGCATTTT. Translating it yields CASSPLRGNQPQHF.

J is TRBJ2-2 and V is TRBV20-1, with 8 bases that match TRBD2. V shed 5 bases and J 3 bases; nucleotides not matched to a gene: 5. The CDR3 consists of 14 residues. Germline V CDR1 and CDR2: DFQATT, SNEGSKA (reference sequence). The CDR3 sequence: CSASAGGHTGELFF. The CDR3 DNA reads as TGCAGTGCTTCGGCGGGGGGCCACACCGGGGAGCTGTTTTTT.

This clonotype turned up a few times. V gene TRBV9 combines with J gene TRBJ2-3; tentative D call: TRBD1 (5 bases). V was pared by 0 bases and J by 4 bases, with 9 bases between. This CDR3 is built from 14 residues. In germline, CDR1 is SGDLS, CDR2 YYNGEE. CDR3: CASSVGIGADTQYF. In DNA, the CDR3 is TGTGCCAGCAGCGTAGGGATAGGGGCAGATACGCAGTATTTT.

A note on this clonotype: A junction boundary mismatches the germline segment, possibly from a read error. The chain uses TRBV3-1 and TRBJ2-4, with 8 bases fitting TRBD2. The CDR3 has 13 residues. Germline V gene lookup returns CDR1 LGHDT and CDR2 YNNKEL (reference sequence). This chain's CDR3 is CASSQGVGGVVGF. The CDR3, as DNA: TGTGCCAGCAGCCAAGGTGTCGGGGGGGTTGTTGGATTC.

Concerning this clonotype: A read error may account for a junction end that differs from germline. J is TRBJ2-7 and V is TRBV7-2; 8 bases line up with TRBD1. The germline CDR1 and CDR2 sequences are SGHTA and FQGNSA. This CDR3 has 13 amino acids. CDR3 residues: CASSGRLQGAQDF. The DNA for the CDR3 is TGTGCCAGCAGCGGACGTCTTCAGGGGGCGCAGGACTTC. Full variable domain (outside the CDR3, taken from reference TRBV7-2 and TRBJ2-7): GAGVSQSPSNKVTEKGKDVELRCDPISGHTALYWYRQSLGQGLEFLIYFQGNSAPDKSGLPSDRFSAERTGGSVSTLTIQRTQQEDSAVYLCASSGRLQGAQDFGPGTRLTVT.

The rearrangement links TRBV30 to TRBJ1-4, with D maybe TRBD1 (5 bases). Germline CDR1 is GTSNPN and CDR2 is SVGIG (reference sequence). This CDR3 has 11 residues. Between the trimmed V and J ends, which lost 0 bases and 15 bases, there was a span of 11 bases. CDR3 loop: CAWSVDRPLFF. CDR3 sequence (DNA): TGTGCCTGGAGTGTTGACAGACCATTGTTTTTT.

A few counts support this clonotype. The chain has TRBV7-9 and TRBJ2-7, with D tentatively TRBD1 (6 bases). Trimming pared 2 bases from V and 3 bases from J, leaving 14 bases between. Germline V gives CDR1 SEHNR, CDR2 FQNEAQ (reference sequence). The CDR3 has 15 amino acids. Here the CDR3 reads CASSLQGINVYEQYF. The CDR3, as DNA: TGTGCCAGCAGCTTACAGGGGATTAATGTCTACGAGCAGTACTTC.

There are many counts of this clonotype. The chain joins TRBV3-1 to TRBJ1-1; tentative D call: TRBD1 (5 bases). Germline lookup yields CDR1 LGHDT and CDR2 YNNKEL (reference sequence). The V gene lost 4 bases and the J gene lost 7 bases, with 19 bases spanning the gap. The CDR3 length is 15 residues. As DNA, the CDR3 is TGTGCCAGCAGCCTCAATGAGGGGCACGGCCGTGAAGCTTTCTTT. Protein: CASSLNEGHGREAFF.

This clonotype was counted between two and nine times. In DNA form, the CDR3 reads TGTGTCACGGGTAGGGGCTACTCCTACAATGAGCAGTTCTTC. Protein sequence: CVTGRGYSYNEQFF. The genes are TRBV6-5 and TRBJ2-1; TRBD1 might be the D (5 bases). Germline CDR1 MNHEY, CDR2 SVGAGI. The length of the CDR3 is 14 residues.

The gene calls are TRBV2 and TRBJ2-3; no clear D. Trimming shortened V by 6 bases and J by 0 bases, and 10 bases separated the two germline ends. The V gene's germline CDR1 is SNHLY and CDR2 FYNNEI. The CDR3 sequence is 14 residues long. CDR3 loop: CASRVGPSTDTQYF. The CDR3 coding sequence is TGTGCCAGCAGGGTGGGCCCGAGCACAGATACGCAGTATTTT. Drawing the rest from reference TRBV2 and TRBJ2-3, the complete variable domain is EPEVTQTPSHQVTQMGQEVILRCVPISNHLYFYWYRQILGQKVEFLVSFYNNEISEKSEIFDDQFSVERPDGSNFTLKIRSTKLEDSAMYFCASRVGPSTDTQYFGPGTRLTVL.

This clonotype was recorded many times. The genes are TRBV4-2 and TRBJ1-1, with TRBD1 identical over 7 bases. The CDR3 is made up of 13 amino acids. Germline V CDR1 and CDR2: LGHNA, YNFKEQ. Germline trimming cut 0 bases from V and 11 bases from J; bases unmatched to any gene: 6. The CDR3 nucleotides read TGTGCCAGCAGCCAAGATCGACAGGGTTGGGCTTTCTTT. Amino acids: CASSQDRQGWAFF.

This clonotype appeared a few times. CDR3 nucleotide sequence: TGTGCCCTGGGGCGGACAGGCGGTCGACAAGAGACCCAGTACTTC. This sequence encodes CALGRTGGRQETQYF. The chain joins TRBV30 to TRBJ2-5; 7 positions match TRBD1. This CDR3 has 15 amino acids. Germline V gene data show CDR1 as GTSNPN and CDR2 as SVGIG (reference sequence). After removal of 8 bases from V and 2 bases from J, the junction contained 14 bases not matched to a gene.

This clonotype has a handful of counts. The gene calls are TRBV5-1 and TRBJ1-1; unclear D gene. Germline V CDR1 and CDR2: SGHRS, YFSETQ. The CDR3 runs to 14 residues. V was clipped by 4 bases and J by 6 bases, with 16 bases between them. The CDR3 DNA reads as TGCGCCAGCAGCCCCCCCGGTGGCGGATCTGAAGCTTTCTTT. Translated: CASSPPGGGSEAFF.

This clonotype was recorded a few times. The chain couples TRBV5-4 to TRBJ2-6, with D perhaps TRBD2 (5 bases). Germline V gene sequence: CDR1 SGHNT, CDR2 YYREEE (reference sequence). The CDR3 consists of 15 residues. The germline V and J ends were trimmed by 4 bases and 7 bases, with 15 bases remaining between them. Here the CDR3 reads CASSPLQSGANVLTF. For the CDR3, the DNA is TGTGCCAGCAGCCCCCTCCAGTCGGGAGCCAACGTCCTGACTTTC.

The gene calls are TRBV19 and TRBJ1-1; D perhaps matches TRBD1 (6 bases). The CDR3 is 16 residues long. The germline CDR1 and CDR2 sequences are LNHDA and SQIVND (reference sequence). The V end lost 5 bases, the J end lost 1 base, and 17 bases lay between the germline ends. The CDR3 region is CASSDRLGQKNTEAFF. CDR3 in DNA: TGTGCCAGTAGTGACCGCCTAGGACAGAAGAACACTGAAGCTTTCTTT.

The chain recombines TRBV20-1 with TRBJ1-5; no firm D call. This CDR3 is built from 13 residues. The V gene's germline CDR1 is DFQATT and CDR2 SNEGSKA (reference sequence). Trimming pared 5 bases from V and 0 bases from J, leaving 8 bases between. CDR3 sequence reads: CSAAPYSNQPQHF. DNA for the CDR3: TGCAGTGCTGCCCCGTATAGCAATCAGCCCCAGCATTTT.